These 24 T cell receptor beta chains were all obtained from the same sample, sequenced in a study of blood T cells in healthy people across ages. Primers used in a second PCR of roughly 6 to 11 cycles were a sample-barcoded 5' primer and a J-beta primer mix. From the 5' RACE reads, TCRdb called clonotypes with MiXCR, one entry per CDR3 protein. The sample lists hundreds of thousands of distinct CDR3 sequences; approximately 60% were seen once. Sequenced input: blood. The receptors come from a man aged 40-49 years in good health.

This sequence joins TRBV13 and TRBJ1-2, with D uncertain. V was pared by 0 bases and J by 2 bases, with 13 bases between. CDR1 and CDR2 from the germline V gene are PRHDT and FYEKMQ (reference sequence). This CDR3 is 16 amino acids long. The CDR3 protein is CASSLGQILYNYGYTF. CDR3 in DNA: TGTGCCAGCAGCTTAGGGCAGATCCTATACAACTATGGCTACACCTTC. Filled out from reference TRBV13 and TRBJ1-2, the complete variable domain reads AAGVIQSPRHLIKEKRETATLKCYPIPRHDTVYWYQQGPGQDPQFLISFYEKMQSDKGSIPDRFSAQQFSDYHSELNMSSLELGDSALYFCASSLGQILYNYGYTFGSGTRLTVV.

The chain links TRBV6-6 to TRBJ1-5, with TRBD1 matching 7 bases. J lost 6 bases, V lost 2 bases, and 10 bases had no gene match. This CDR3 is 16 amino acids long. CDR1 and CDR2 from the germline V gene are MNHNY and SVGAGI (reference sequence). The CDR3 region has the DNA TGTGCCAGCAGTTACACGGCGGGACAGTATAGTCAGCCCCAGCATTTT. It translates to CASSYTAGQYSQPQHF.

The chain uses TRBV7-9 and TRBJ2-1; 12 nucleotides match TRBD1. CDR3 length: 19 residues. V lost 8 bases to trimming and J lost 9 bases; unmatched junction nucleotides: 23. The V gene's germline CDR1 is SEHNR and CDR2 FQNEAQ (reference sequence). Here the CDR3 DNA reads TGTGCCAGCCGCAGGGGGACAGGGGGCGATGGAACACGGGCGGGTGAGCAGTTCTTC. The encoded protein is CASRRGTGGDGTRAGEQFF. Full variable domain (rest looked up from reference TRBV7-9 and TRBJ2-1): DTGVSQNPRHKITKRGQNVTFRCDPISEHNRLYWYRQTLGQGPEFLTYFQNEAQLEKSRLLSDRFSAERPKGSFSTLEIQRTEQGDSAMYLCASRRGTGGDGTRAGEQFFGPGTRLTVL.

This chain links TRBV7-3 with TRBJ2-1, with 10 nucleotides matching TRBD1. The CDR3 contains 15 residues. CDR1 and CDR2 (germline): SGHTA, FQGTGA. V shed 5 bases, J shed 7 bases, and the junction held 8 bases outside the gene matches. The CDR3 protein is CASSPGTGVVNEQFF. In DNA form, the CDR3 reads TGTGCCAGCAGCCCCGGGACAGGGGTGGTTAATGAGCAGTTCTTC.

The chain joins TRBV15 to TRBJ2-6; no firm D call. Germline values: CDR1 LNHNV, CDR2 YYDKDF (reference sequence). The CDR3 sequence is 16 residues long. Trimming stripped 4 bases from V and 0 bases from J, with 10 bases between. Here the CDR3 DNA reads TGTGCCACCAGCATAGGACGGTCCTCTGGGGCCAACGTCCTGACTTTC. Protein product: CATSIGRSSGANVLTF.

This chain joins TRBV29-1 and TRBJ1-1, with no clear D. The CDR3 spans 13 residues. Germline V gene data show CDR1 as SQVTM and CDR2 as ANQGSEA. V was pared by 4 bases and J by 1 base, with 10 bases between. The CDR3 bases are TGCAGCGTTGTAACAGCTAAGAACACTGAAGCTTTCTTT. As protein: CSVVTAKNTEAFF.

This clonotype has a handful of counts. V is TRBV29-1 and J is TRBJ2-1, with TRBD2 identical over 13 bases. Germline loops: CDR1 SQVTM, CDR2 ANQGSEA. The trim removed 6 bases at V and 6 bases at J, leaving 8 bases unmatched. There are 15 residues in the CDR3. CDR3: CSVLGTSGTSNEQFF. The CDR3 DNA follows: TGCAGCGTCTTAGGGACTAGCGGGACTAGCAATGAGCAGTTCTTC.

This clonotype was detected a few times. V usage is TRBV6-1 and J usage is TRBJ2-3; TRBD2 aligns across 12 bases. The CDR3 spans 20 residues. Trimming cost V 0 bases and J 3 bases; bases outside gene matches: 13. Germline loops: CDR1 MNHNS, CDR2 SASEGT. CDR3 sequence: CASSEALPASGRGRTDTQYF. The CDR3 DNA sequence: TGTGCCAGCAGTGAAGCGCTTCCGGCTAGCGGGAGGGGGAGAACAGATACGCAGTATTTT.

The chain couples TRBV7-7 to TRBJ2-5; D gene uncertain. Germline CDR1 reads SSHAT; CDR2 reads FNYEAQ (reference sequence). V shed 2 bases and J shed 0 bases, with 13 bases lying between them. CDR3 length: 16 amino acids. Here the CDR3 DNA reads TGTGCCAGCAGCTTATCGCCAGAGAGGTACCAAGAGACCCAGTACTTC. Encoded protein: CASSLSPERYQETQYF.

This clonotype was detected only a few times. This chain uses TRBV6-1 with TRBJ1-4; unclear D gene. From germline, CDR1 is MNHNS and CDR2 SASEGT. This CDR3 has 13 amino acids. Trimming took off 9 bases at V and 2 bases at J, with 10 bases between the two ends. The CDR3 spells CASSLSTNEKLFF. For the CDR3, the DNA is TGTGCCAGTTCTCTGTCGACTAATGAAAAACTGTTTTTT.

The J gene is TRBJ2-1, the V gene TRBV7-6; 9 positions agree with TRBD2. CDR1 is SGHVS, CDR2 FNYEAQ, per germline. J gave up 7 bases and V 5 bases, and 12 bases lay outside the gene matches. The CDR3 spans 16 residues. CDR3 DNA sequence: TGTGCCAGCAGCCCCCTCAGGACTAGCGTTGGGAATGAGCAGTTCTTC. It is translated as CASSPLRTSVGNEQFF.

The rearrangement joins TRBV24-1 to TRBJ2-5; D not certain. The CDR3 is 12 amino acids. V dropped 4 bases and J dropped 5 bases, with 7 bases sitting between them. Per germline, CDR1 KGHDR and CDR2 SFDVKD. The CDR3 coding sequence is TGTGCCACCAGTGACACATCGGAGACCCAGTACTTC. Its translation is CATSDTSETQYF.

This clonotype was seen only once. The V gene is TRBV6-2 or TRBV6-3, the J gene TRBJ2-3; D gene ambiguous. V shed 7 bases and J shed 8 bases, with 19 bases lying between them. Germline-derived CDR1 and CDR2 are MNHEY and SVGEGT. This CDR3 is built from 14 residues. CDR3 sequence: CASNGGSVIATQYF. The CDR3, as DNA: TGTGCCAGCAACGGCGGTTCGGTGATCGCTACGCAGTATTTT.

V and J are TRBV3-1 and TRBJ2-3; D not resolved. Germline values: CDR1 LGHDT, CDR2 YNNKEL (reference sequence). V was shortened by 5 bases and J by 3 bases, with 12 bases between the two germline ends. The CDR3 is 14 amino acids. CDR3 amino acids: CASSVGRPTDTQYF. In DNA form, the CDR3 reads TGTGCCAGCAGCGTCGGTAGGCCGACAGATACGCAGTATTTT.

This clonotype has a handful of counts. DNA of the CDR3: TGTGCCAGCAGCGTAAGCGGGGTAGTAGGGGAGACCCAGTACTTC. Amino acid sequence: CASSVSGVVGETQYF. The gene calls are TRBV9 and TRBJ2-5; 7 nucleotides match TRBD2. V gave up 1 base and J gave up 5 bases; unmatched junction bases: 8. Germline CDR1 is SGDLS and CDR2 is YYNGEE. The CDR3 consists of 15 residues.

The chain is built from TRBV5-1 and TRBJ2-3, with D perhaps matching TRBD1 (5 bases). This CDR3 contains 14 residues. V was shortened by 8 bases and J by 0 bases, with 13 bases between the two germline ends. From germline, CDR1 is SGHRS and CDR2 YFSETQ. CDR3 loop: CASKVGPSTDTQYF. In DNA, the CDR3 is TGCGCCAGTAAGGTGGGGCCTAGCACAGATACGCAGTATTTT.

The chain recombines TRBV25-1 with TRBJ2-7, with D hard to call. Germline V gene lookup returns CDR1 MGHDK and CDR2 SYGVNS. The CDR3 runs to 17 residues. The V and J ends lost 9 bases and 1 base respectively, with 25 bases between them. CDR3 sequence: CASGYNLDLSVSYEQYF. CDR3 in DNA: TGTGCCAGTGGGTACAACTTGGACCTTAGTGTGTCCTACGAGCAGTACTTC.

The chain links TRBV25-1 to TRBJ2-7, with D tentatively TRBD1 or TRBD2 (6 bases each). Germline V gene sequence: CDR1 MGHDK, CDR2 SYGVNS. V was pared by 5 bases and J by 0 bases, with 14 bases between. The CDR3 length is 15 residues. The CDR3 nucleotides are TGTGCCAGCAGTAAAGCGGGCAGGGGCTCCTACGAGCAGTACTTC. As protein: CASSKAGRGSYEQYF.

The chain employs TRBV20-1 and TRBJ1-2; 8 nucleotides agree with TRBD1. V lost 6 bases, J lost 9 bases, and 9 bases stayed unmatched. In germline, CDR1 is DFQATT, CDR2 SNEGSKA (reference sequence). This CDR3 has 12 residues. DNA of the CDR3: TGCAGTGCCCAGGACAGGGTCTCTAGCTACACCTTC. The encoded protein is CSAQDRVSSYTF.

The V and J genes are TRBV9 and TRBJ1-6, with D perhaps TRBD1 (5 bases). CDR3 length equals 17 residues. With 3 bases removed from V and 10 bases from J, the gap between germline ends came to 23 bases. From germline, CDR1 is SGDLS and CDR2 YYNGEE. The CDR3 here is CASSGTSSGGSSSPLHF. For the CDR3, the DNA is TGTGCCAGCAGCGGGACTAGTTCCGGGGGGAGTTCATCACCCCTCCACTTT.

This chain connects TRBV6-5 to TRBJ2-7; TRBD1 matches at 7 bases. V shed 3 bases and J 3 bases; nucleotides not matched to a gene: 17. This CDR3 has 18 residues. Germline CDR1 reads MNHEY; CDR2 reads SVGAGI. The CDR3 is CASSYTIAGTADYYEQYF. The CDR3 nucleotides are TGTGCCAGCAGTTATACGATAGCCGGGACAGCAGACTACTACGAGCAGTACTTC.

This clonotype was counted a single time. The V and J genes are TRBV3-1 and TRBJ1-5; D uncertain. The CDR3 has 15 residues. V lost 1 base, J lost 2 bases, and 9 bases lay in between. Germline V gives CDR1 LGHDT, CDR2 YNNKEL (reference sequence). CDR3 loop: CASSQGLSGNQPQHF. CDR3 sequence (DNA): TGTGCCAGCAGCCAAGGTTTATCAGGCAATCAGCCCCAGCATTTT.

This clonotype was detected only a few times. This sequence joins TRBV4-3 and TRBJ2-7, with D perhaps matching TRBD2 (5 bases). CDR3 length: 13 amino acids. Germline V lookup: CDR1 LGHNA, CDR2 YSLEER. V was pared by 0 bases and J by 12 bases, with 15 bases between. The CDR3 region has the DNA TGCGCCAGCAGCCAAGATCGGGGTGAAACCCCGTACTTC. Protein sequence: CASSQDRGETPYF.

This chain joins TRBV20-1 and TRBJ1-1; a weak D match, TRBD1 (5 bases). CDR1 and CDR2 (germline): DFQATT, SNEGSKA (reference sequence). This CDR3 region has 15 residues. This chain's CDR3 is CRCDGGNNMNTEAFF. In DNA, the CDR3 is TGCAGGTGCGATGGGGGGAATAACATGAACACTGAAGCTTTCTTT.